Shown below are 21 T cell receptor beta chains from a single sample sequenced in a study of cytomegalovirus exposure and HLA in healthy donors. In the PCR, 60 Vbeta and 13 Jbeta primers were used. TCRdb's copy holds only in-frame clones and misses some; the assay was immunoSEQ multiplex PCR. Of under 200,000 clones in the sample, roughly 85% were seen once. The sequenced sample consisted of PBMCs. These receptors were taken from a woman in her 40s in good health and CMV-seronegative.

The gene calls are TRBV6-4 and TRBJ2-3; 10 nucleotides align to TRBD2. V was pared by 2 bases and J by 6 bases, with 5 bases of the junction left unmatched. The germline gives CDR1 MRHNA, CDR2 SNTAGT. This CDR3 spans 15 amino acids. CDR3 region: CASSDGPAGGDTQYF. The CDR3 DNA follows: TGTGCCAGCAGTGACGGACCAGCGGGGGGGGATACGCAGTATTTT.

The chain employs TRBV10-2 and TRBJ2-3; 11 bases fit TRBD2. CDR1 WSHSY and CDR2 SAAADI come from the germline V gene. The CDR3 runs 15 residues. The V segment lost 6 bases and the J segment 0 bases; nucleotides outside the gene matches: 2. The CDR3 DNA sequence: TGCGCCAGCAGCGGACTAGCGGGCAGCACAGATACGCAGTATTTT. Translating gives CASSGLAGSTDTQYF.

This chain links TRBV4-1 with TRBJ1-2; D may be TRBD1 (5 bases). Germline values: CDR1 MGHRA, CDR2 YSYEKL. Trimming removed 2 bases at V and 3 bases at J, with 13 bases between. The CDR3 spans 15 residues. CDR3 protein: CASSQQRDGHYGYTF. CDR3 DNA sequence: TGCGCCAGCAGCCAACAGCGGGACGGACACTATGGCTACACCTTC.

V usage is TRBV5-5 and J usage is TRBJ1-1; D gene unclear. V lost 5 bases, J lost 2 bases, and 13 bases lay in between. From germline, CDR1 is SGHKS and CDR2 YYEKEE (reference sequence). This CDR3 region has 14 residues. The CDR3 DNA sequence: TGTGCCAGCAGTTCCGCTTGGCCCAACACTGAAGCTTTCTTT. Residues: CASSSAWPNTEAFF.

This rearrangement joins TRBV6-1 to TRBJ1-2, with D unclear. In germline, CDR1 is MNHNS, CDR2 SASEGT. With 5 bases removed from V and 6 bases from J, the gap between germline ends came to 10 bases. CDR3 length: 12 amino acids. CDR3 in DNA: TGTGCCAGCAGTTGGACGGAGGATGGCTACACCTTC. This sequence encodes CASSWTEDGYTF.

This chain connects TRBV5-5 to TRBJ1-1; a possible D gene is TRBD1 (5 bases). Germline loops: CDR1 SGHKS, CDR2 YYEKEE (reference sequence). V was shortened by 1 base and J by 3 bases, with 13 bases between the two germline ends. The CDR3 is made up of 15 amino acids. This CDR3 reads CASSLQVRGYTEAFF. CDR3 in DNA: TGTGCCAGCAGCTTGCAGGTCCGGGGGTACACTGAAGCTTTCTTT.

The chain uses TRBV7-9 and TRBJ2-4, with D possibly being TRBD1 (6 bases). V lost 5 bases to trimming and J lost 6 bases, with 14 bases between them. The CDR3 loop spans 14 amino acids. Germline values: CDR1 SEHNR, CDR2 FQNEAQ (reference sequence). In DNA, the CDR3 is TGTGCCAGCAGCGTTTCAGGGGTGGGAAACATTCAGTACTTC. Its translation: CASSVSGVGNIQYF.

This chain connects TRBV9 to TRBJ1-1; D is unclear. Trimming stripped 1 base from V and 4 bases from J, with 8 bases between. The CDR3 covers 13 residues. CDR1 is SGDLS and CDR2 is YYNGEE in the germline V gene. CDR3 bases: TGTGCCAGCAGCGTAAGCCCGGGCACTGAAGCTTTCTTT. The encoded protein is CASSVSPGTEAFF.

CDR3 DNA: TGTGCCAGCACGAGTAAGCACGAGCAGTACTTC. Protein sequence: CASTSKHEQYF. The chain couples TRBV6-5 to TRBJ2-7, with unresolved D. Trimming left V 7 bases short and J 5 bases short, with 9 bases between. The CDR3 consists of 11 residues. Germline V CDR1 and CDR2: MNHEY, SVGAGI.

This chain uses TRBV5-6 with TRBJ2-1, with 10 bases lining up with TRBD1. The CDR3 extends over 15 amino acids. Trimming removed 4 bases from V and 4 bases from J; junction bases left unmatched: 5. The germline V gene has CDR1 SGHDT and CDR2 YYEEEE. CDR3 DNA: TGTGCCAGCAGCCCGCCGGGACAGGGGTACAATGAGCAGTTCTTC. Translating it yields CASSPPGQGYNEQFF.

The chain recombines TRBV29-1 with TRBJ1-1, with D hard to call. CDR1 is SQVTM and CDR2 is ANQGSEA in the germline V gene. V lost 3 bases and J lost 0, with 20 bases in between. The CDR3 covers 17 residues. In DNA form, the CDR3 reads TGCAGCGTTGATGATAGGGAGGGTGGGTTCATGAACACTGAAGCTTTCTTT. It translates to CSVDDREGGFMNTEAFF.

The gene calls are TRBV2 and TRBJ1-1; D unresolved. The CDR3 totals 13 residues. V lost 1 base and J lost 8, with 11 bases in between. Germline values: CDR1 SNHLY, CDR2 FYNNEI. CDR3 bases: TGTGCCAGCAGTGAAGGAGGATCTTTCGAAGCTTTCTTT. It is translated as CASSEGGSFEAFF.

The CDR3 coding sequence is TGTGCCAGCCAGACAGGGGGGTTTGTTGCAGATACGCAGTATTTT. Protein sequence: CASQTGGFVADTQYF. The gene calls are TRBV7-9 and TRBJ2-3; 9 nucleotides align to TRBD1. This CDR3 has 15 residues. The J segment lost 4 bases and the V segment lost 8 bases, leaving 10 bases of the junction unmatched. The germline V gene encodes CDR1 SEHNR and CDR2 FQNEAQ (reference sequence). The full variable domain, in which reference TRBV7-9 and TRBJ2-3 provide the parts outside the CDR3, is DTGVSQNPRHKITKRGQNVTFRCDPISEHNRLYWYRQTLGQGPEFLTYFQNEAQLEKSRLLSDRFSAERPKGSFSTLEIQRTEQGDSAMYLCASQTGGFVADTQYFGPGTRLTVL.

The chain joins TRBV10-3 to TRBJ2-1; TRBD2 aligns across 8 bases. Trimming removed 11 bases from V and 10 bases from J; junction bases left unmatched: 13. CDR3 length: 13 residues. Looked up from germline, CDR1 is ENHRY and CDR2 is SYGVKD. CDR3 in amino acids: CAPGGLVWIEQFF. DNA for the CDR3: TGTGCCCCCGGGGGACTAGTGTGGATCGAGCAGTTCTTC.

This clone was picked up a small number of times. The V gene is TRBV5-6, the J gene TRBJ1-1, with D perhaps matching TRBD1 (5 bases). V was clipped by 0 bases and J by 0 bases, with 9 bases between them. Looked up from germline, CDR1 is SGHDT and CDR2 is YYEEEE. The CDR3 runs 15 residues. CDR3 loop: CASSLEQVMNTEAFF. Written as DNA, the CDR3 is TGTGCCAGCAGCTTGGAACAGGTAATGAACACTGAAGCTTTCTTT. The full variable domain, with the rest looked up from reference TRBV5-6 and TRBJ1-1, is DAGVTQSPTHLIKTRGQQVTLRCSPKSGHDTVSWYQQALGQGPQFIFQYYEEEERQRGNFPDRFSGHQFPNYSSELNVNALLLGDSALYLCASSLEQVMNTEAFFGQGTRLTVV.

This clone was observed a handful of times. The chain recombines TRBV7-9 with TRBJ2-7; D remains unclear. The germline gives CDR1 SEHNR, CDR2 FQNEAQ (reference sequence). Trimming took 3 bases from V and 0 from J, leaving 12 bases between them. The CDR3 runs to 15 residues. The CDR3 nucleotides are TGTGCCAGCAGCTTCGAGGTTCCGAGCTCCTACGAGCAGTACTTC. This codes for CASSFEVPSSYEQYF. Filled out from reference TRBV7-9 and TRBJ2-7, the complete variable domain reads DTGVSQNPRHKITKRGQNVTFRCDPISEHNRLYWYRQTLGQGPEFLTYFQNEAQLEKSRLLSDRFSAERPKGSFSTLEIQRTEQGDSAMYLCASSFEVPSSYEQYFGPGTRLTVT.

The CDR3 DNA sequence: TGTGCCAGTAGCCCGGTCCAGGGCAACACCGGGGAGCTGTTTTTT. This sequence encodes CASSPVQGNTGELFF. J is TRBJ2-2 and V is TRBV19; TRBD1 might be the D (5 bases). V shed 6 bases and J shed 2 bases, with 13 bases lying between them. The CDR3 contains 15 residues. Germline CDR1 is LNHDA and CDR2 is SQIVND (reference sequence).

This clone was counted a few times. Sequence at one end of the junction differs from germline and may be a read error. Other DNA sequences in the same sample also yield this CDR3. The J gene is TRBJ2-1, the V gene TRBV5-1; possibly TRBD2 for D (6 bases). Germline loops: CDR1 SGHRS, CDR2 YFSETQ. This CDR3 comprises 15 residues. CDR3 sequence reads: CASSLGWGEYNEQFF. In DNA, the CDR3 is TGCGCCAGCAGTTTGGGGTGGGGGGAGTACAATGAGCAGTTCTTC.

This clone was detected only once. The V call is TRBV5-4, the J call TRBJ2-5, with 13 bases identical to TRBD2. V shed 3 bases and J 3 bases; nucleotides not matched to a gene: 5. Per the germline V gene, CDR1 is SGHNT and CDR2 is YYREEE (reference sequence). CDR3 size: 16 residues. The CDR3 loop is CASSSAGTSGKETQYF. In DNA, the CDR3 is TGTGCCAGCAGCTCCGCCGGGACTAGCGGGAAAGAGACCCAGTACTTC.

V usage is TRBV6-1 and J usage is TRBJ1-5; TRBD1 is a possible D gene (6 bases). The CDR3 totals 13 residues. CDR1 MNHNS and CDR2 SASEGT come from the germline V gene. Trimming removed 7 bases at V and 3 bases at J, with 10 bases between. CDR3 residues: CASNTGSNQPQHF. CDR3 nucleotide sequence: TGTGCCAGCAATACAGGGTCCAATCAGCCCCAGCATTTT.

Here the CDR3 reads CASSLDDRGYGYTF. The CDR3 coding sequence is TGCGCCAGCAGCTTGGATGACAGGGGCTATGGCTACACCTTC. The V call is TRBV5-1, the J call TRBJ1-2; 8 bases line up with TRBD1. Germline V gives CDR1 SGHRS, CDR2 YFSETQ. The CDR3 covers 14 residues. Losses at the gene ends were 0 bases for V and 4 bases for J; bases not matched to a gene: 2. Together with reference TRBV5-1 and TRBJ1-2, the CDR3 gives the full variable domain: KAGVTQTPRYLIKTRGQQVTLSCSPISGHRSVSWYQQTPGQGLQFLFEYFSETQRNKGNFPGRFSGRQFSNSRSEMNVSTLELGDSALYLCASSLDDRGYGYTFGSGTRLTVV.